The present T cell receptor beta chain was sequenced within a study of neurological immune-mediated disorders. Whole-study results and caveats: The most TCR clonal expansion was seen in HTLV-1-associated myelopathy, and the least was seen in multiple sclerosis, which fell below healthy controls. None of the features examined (clinical or MRI) was associated with the multiple sclerosis repertoire cluster.

The authors produced cDNA by 5'RACE using 10-nucleotide random UMIs. TCRdb re-derived calls from the 5' RACE reads in MiXCR, one entry per CDR3 protein. The repertoire consists of around 69,000 distinct CDR3 sequences, with less than 5.5% occurring once and the leading ten covering approximately 7%. CDR1 SEHNR and CDR2 FQNEAQ come from the germline V gene (reference sequence). CDR3 length equals 14 residues. V was clipped by 3 bases and J by 6 bases, with 9 bases between them. This clonotype came up many times. Antigen: not known. The sequenced sample consisted of PBMCs. V gene TRBV7-9 combines with J gene TRBJ1-6; no clear D. This clonotype was obtained from a young man with multiple sclerosis. CDR3 sequence (DNA): TGTGCCAGCAGCTTTCAAGGTCTTAATTCACCCCTCCACTTT. Its translation: CASSFQGLNSPLHF.